This T cell receptor beta chain was sequenced for a study of identical twins. Remarks on this clonotype: The target antigen is unknown.

The CDR3 runs to 20 residues. From germline, CDR1 is MNHEY and CDR2 SVGEGT. J lost 2 bases, V lost 8 bases, and 20 bases had no gene match. Notes on the study in general: Because invariant MAIT and iNKT cells could be present, zero-insertion analyses could be partly confounded. Models came in too low on out-of-frame TCR alpha sharing in monozygotic twins.

TCRdb ran MiXCR on the 5' RACE reads and lists one entry per CDR3 protein. The table records 350,000 to 450,000 distinct CDR3 sequences, about a fifth of them present only once. The clonotype originates from a man aged 50 to 60 in good health. Material for sequencing was naive T cells sorted from blood. The chain is built from TRBV6-2 or TRBV6-3 and TRBJ2-2; 10 positions match TRBD1. The CDR3 region is CASAIDRGLLDPKNTGELFF. The CDR3 DNA follows: TGTGCCAGCGCAATCGACAGGGGGCTGTTGGATCCCAAAAACACCGGGGAGCTGTTTTTT.